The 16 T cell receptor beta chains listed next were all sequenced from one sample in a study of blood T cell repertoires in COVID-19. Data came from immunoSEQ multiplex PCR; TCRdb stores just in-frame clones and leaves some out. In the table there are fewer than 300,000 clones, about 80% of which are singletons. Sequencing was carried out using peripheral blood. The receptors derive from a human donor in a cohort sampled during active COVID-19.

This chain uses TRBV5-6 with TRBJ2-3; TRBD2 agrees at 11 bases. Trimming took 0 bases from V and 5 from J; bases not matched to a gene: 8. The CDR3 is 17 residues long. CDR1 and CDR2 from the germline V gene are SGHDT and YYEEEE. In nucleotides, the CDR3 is TGTGCCAGCAGCTTGGTACTAGCGGGGGTTAAGAAAGATACGCAGTATTTT. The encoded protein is CASSLVLAGVKKDTQYF.

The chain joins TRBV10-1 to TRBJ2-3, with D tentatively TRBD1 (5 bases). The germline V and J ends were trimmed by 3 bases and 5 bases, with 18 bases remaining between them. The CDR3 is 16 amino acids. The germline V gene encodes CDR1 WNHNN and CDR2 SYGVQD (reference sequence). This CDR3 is CASSDVKAGMGDTQYF. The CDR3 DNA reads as TGCGCCAGCAGTGATGTTAAAGCAGGGATGGGAGATACGCAGTATTTT.

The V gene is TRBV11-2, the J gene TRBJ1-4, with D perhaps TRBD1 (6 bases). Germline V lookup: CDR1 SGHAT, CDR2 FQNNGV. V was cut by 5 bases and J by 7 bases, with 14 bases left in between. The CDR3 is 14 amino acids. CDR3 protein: CASSRRTVGEKLFF. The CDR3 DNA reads TGTGCCAGCAGCCGGCGGACAGTGGGTGAAAAACTGTTTTTT.

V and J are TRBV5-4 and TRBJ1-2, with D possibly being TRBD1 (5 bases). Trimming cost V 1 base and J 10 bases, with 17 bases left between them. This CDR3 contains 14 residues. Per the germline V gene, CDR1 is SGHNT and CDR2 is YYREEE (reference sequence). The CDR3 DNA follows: TGTGCCAGCAGCTTGTGGGGGGTATCCAACCTCTACACCTTC. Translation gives CASSLWGVSNLYTF.

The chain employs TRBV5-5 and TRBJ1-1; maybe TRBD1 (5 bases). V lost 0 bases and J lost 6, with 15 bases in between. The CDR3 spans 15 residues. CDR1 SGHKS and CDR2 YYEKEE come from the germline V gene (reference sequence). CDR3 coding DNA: TGTGCCAGCAGCTTGGCCGGACGGGACTATTCTGAAGCTTTCTTT. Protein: CASSLAGRDYSEAFF.

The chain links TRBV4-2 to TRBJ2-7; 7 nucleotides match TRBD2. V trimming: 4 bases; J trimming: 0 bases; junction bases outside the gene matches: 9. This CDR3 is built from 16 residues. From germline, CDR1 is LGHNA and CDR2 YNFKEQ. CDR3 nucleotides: TGTGCCAGCAGCCTGACCCGGACTAGTATCTCCTACGAGCAGTACTTC. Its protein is CASSLTRTSISYEQYF.

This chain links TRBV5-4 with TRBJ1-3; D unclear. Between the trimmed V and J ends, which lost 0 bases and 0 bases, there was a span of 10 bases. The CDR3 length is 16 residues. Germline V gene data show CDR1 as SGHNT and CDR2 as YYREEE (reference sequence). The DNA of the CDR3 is TGTGCCAGCAGCTTGGACGGAGGGCCCTCTGGAAACACCATATATTTT. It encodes CASSLDGGPSGNTIYF.

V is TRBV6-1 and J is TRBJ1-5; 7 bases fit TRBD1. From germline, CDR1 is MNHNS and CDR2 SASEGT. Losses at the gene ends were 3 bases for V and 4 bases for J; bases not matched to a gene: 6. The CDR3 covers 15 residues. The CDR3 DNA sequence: TGTGCCAGCAGTGACAGGACAGGCCTTAATCAGCCCCAGCATTTT. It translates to CASSDRTGLNQPQHF.

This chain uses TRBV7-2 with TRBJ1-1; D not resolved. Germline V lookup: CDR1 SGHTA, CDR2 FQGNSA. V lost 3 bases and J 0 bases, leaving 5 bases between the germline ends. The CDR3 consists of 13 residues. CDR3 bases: TGTGCCAGCAGCTTTCTCGTGAACACTGAAGCTTTCTTT. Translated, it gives CASSFLVNTEAFF.

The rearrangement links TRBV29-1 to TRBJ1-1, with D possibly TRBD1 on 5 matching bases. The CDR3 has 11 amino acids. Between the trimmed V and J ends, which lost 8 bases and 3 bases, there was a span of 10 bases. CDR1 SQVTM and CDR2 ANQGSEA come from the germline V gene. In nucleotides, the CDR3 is TGCAGCCAGGGAAGGGACACTGAAGCTTTCTTT. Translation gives CSQGRDTEAFF. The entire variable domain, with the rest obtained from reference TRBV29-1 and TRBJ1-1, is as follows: SAVISQKPSRDICQRGTSLTIQCQVDSQVTMMFWYRQQPGQSLTLIATANQGSEATYESGFVIDKFPISRPNLTFSTLTVSNMSPEDSSIYLCSQGRDTEAFFGQGTRLTVV.

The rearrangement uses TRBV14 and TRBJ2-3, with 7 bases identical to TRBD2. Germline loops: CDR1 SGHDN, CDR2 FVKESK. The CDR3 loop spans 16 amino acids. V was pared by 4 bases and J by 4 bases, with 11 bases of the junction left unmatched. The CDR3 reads CASSRFGREGADTQYF. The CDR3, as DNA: TGTGCCAGCAGCCGCTTTGGGAGGGAAGGGGCAGATACGCAGTATTTT.

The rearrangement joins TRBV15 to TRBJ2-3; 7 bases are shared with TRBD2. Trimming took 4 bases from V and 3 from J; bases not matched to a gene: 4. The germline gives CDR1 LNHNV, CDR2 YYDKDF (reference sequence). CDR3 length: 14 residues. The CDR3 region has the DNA TGTGCCACCAGCAATGGACTAGTGACAGATACGCAGTATTTT. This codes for CATSNGLVTDTQYF. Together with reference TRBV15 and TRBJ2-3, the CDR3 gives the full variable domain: DAMVIQNPRYQVTQFGKPVTLSCSQTLNHNVMYWYQQKSSQAPKLLFHYYDKDFNNEADTPDNFQSRRPNTSFCFLDIRSPGLGDTAMYLCATSNGLVTDTQYFGPGTRLTVL.

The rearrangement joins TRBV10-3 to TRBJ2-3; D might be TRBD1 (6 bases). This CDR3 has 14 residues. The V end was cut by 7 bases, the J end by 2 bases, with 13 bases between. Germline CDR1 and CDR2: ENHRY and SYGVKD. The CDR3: CAIMGQGTTDTQYF. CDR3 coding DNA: TGTGCCATCATGGGCCAGGGGACCACAGATACGCAGTATTTT.

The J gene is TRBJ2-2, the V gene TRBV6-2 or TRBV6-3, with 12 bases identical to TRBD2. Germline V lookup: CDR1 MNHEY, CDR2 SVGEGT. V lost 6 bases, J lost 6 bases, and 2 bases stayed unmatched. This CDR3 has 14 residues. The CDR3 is CASSRLAGAGELFF. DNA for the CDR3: TGTGCCAGCAGCCGACTAGCGGGGGCCGGGGAGCTGTTTTTT.

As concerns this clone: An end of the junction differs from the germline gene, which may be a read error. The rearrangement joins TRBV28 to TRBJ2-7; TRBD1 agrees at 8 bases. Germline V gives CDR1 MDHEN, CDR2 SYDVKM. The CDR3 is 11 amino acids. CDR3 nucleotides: TGTGCCAGCAGTTTGCTGGGGGGACAGGACTTC. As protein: CASSLLGGQDF.

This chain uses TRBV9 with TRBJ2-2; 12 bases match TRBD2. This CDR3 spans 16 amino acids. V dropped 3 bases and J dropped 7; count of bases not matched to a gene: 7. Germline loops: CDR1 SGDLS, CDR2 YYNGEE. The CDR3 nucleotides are TGTGCCAGCAGCGGCCGACTAGCGGGAGTTATCGGGGAGCTGTTTTTT. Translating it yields CASSGRLAGVIGELFF. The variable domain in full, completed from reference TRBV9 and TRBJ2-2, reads DSGVTQTPKHLITATGQRVTLRCSPRSGDLSVYWYQQSLDQGLQFLIQYYNGEERAKGNILERFSAQQFPDLHSELNLSSLELGDSALYFCASSGRLAGVIGELFFGEGSRLTVL.